These 5 T cell receptor beta chains were sequenced from one sample in a study of beta chain features in type 1 diabetes. Their target antigens are unknown. The isolated RNA, all of it, was reverse transcribed, so expressed TCRB transcripts were what got sequenced. Data came from immunoSEQ multiplex PCR; TCRdb stores just in-frame clones and leaves some out. The table records approximately 600,000 clones, about an eighth of them present only once. Study conclusions and caveats: When Type 1 diabetes patients were examined, their TCRB CDR3s proved moderately but significantly shorter in all four CD4+ subsets.

The sequenced sample consisted of naive CD4+ T cells from blood. Receptor source: a man in his thirties or forties with type 1 diabetes.

This clone was detected only a few times. V and J are TRBV7-2 and TRBJ2-2; D remains unclear. The V end was cut by 1 base, the J end by 2 bases, with 8 bases between. Germline values: CDR1 SGHTA, CDR2 FQGNSA. The CDR3 spans 15 residues. The CDR3 bases are TGTGCCAGCAGCTTAGGTGACATCAACACCGGGGAGCTGTTTTTT. This sequence encodes CASSLGDINTGELFF.

This chain uses TRBV5-4 with TRBJ1-2, with D hard to call. The ends were cut back, 6 bases at V and 2 bases at J, with 11 bases in the middle. This CDR3 is built from 13 residues. Germline V CDR1 and CDR2: SGHNT, YYREEE (reference sequence). CDR3 sequence reads: CASTKTSNYGYTF. CDR3 bases: TGTGCCAGCACAAAAACGTCGAACTATGGCTACACCTTC.

The CDR3 is CASSLTDRKGYNEQFF. In nucleotides, the CDR3 is TGCGCCAGCAGCTTGACAGACAGAAAAGGGTACAATGAGCAGTTCTTC. The chain links TRBV5-1 to TRBJ2-1, with a tentative D call TRBD1 (5 bases). Germline V lookup: CDR1 SGHRS, CDR2 YFSETQ. This CDR3 spans 16 amino acids. V lost 1 base, J lost 4 bases, and 15 bases lay in between.

The V and J genes are TRBV7-6 and TRBJ2-7, with 9 positions matching TRBD2. V trimming: 5 bases; J trimming: 4 bases; junction bases outside the gene matches: 6. The CDR3 loop spans 14 amino acids. The germline gives CDR1 SGHVS, CDR2 FNYEAQ. CDR3 loop: CASSPSSGAYEQYF. For the CDR3, the DNA is TGTGCCAGCAGCCCGTCTAGCGGGGCTTACGAGCAGTACTTC.

Only a few counts were recorded for this clone. The rearrangement joins TRBV5-4 to TRBJ2-1; D not resolved. The CDR3 spans 13 residues. V lost 0 bases and J lost 6, with 7 bases in between. Looked up from germline, CDR1 is SGHNT and CDR2 is YYREEE (reference sequence). CDR3 residues: CASSLDNGNEQFF. The CDR3 bases are TGTGCCAGCAGCTTGGACAACGGCAATGAGCAGTTCTTC.